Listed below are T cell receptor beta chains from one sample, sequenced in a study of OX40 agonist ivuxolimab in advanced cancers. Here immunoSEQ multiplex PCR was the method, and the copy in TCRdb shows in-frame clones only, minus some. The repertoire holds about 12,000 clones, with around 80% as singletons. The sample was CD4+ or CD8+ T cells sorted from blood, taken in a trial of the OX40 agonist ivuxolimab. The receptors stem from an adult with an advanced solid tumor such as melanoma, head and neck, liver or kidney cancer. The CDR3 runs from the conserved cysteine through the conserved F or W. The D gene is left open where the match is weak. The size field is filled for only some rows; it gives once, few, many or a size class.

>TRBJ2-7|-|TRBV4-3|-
CASSQETGTFAYEQYF
TGCGCCAGCAGCCAAGAAACCGGGACATTCGCCTACGAGCAGTACTTC
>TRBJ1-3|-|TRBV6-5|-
CASSYFGRTRDTIYF
TGTGCCAGCAGTTACTTTGGACGGACCCGGGACACCATATATTTT
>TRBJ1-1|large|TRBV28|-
CASSFFISGSTEAFF
TGTGCCAGCAGTTTTTTTATCTCGGGAAGCACTGAAGCTTTCTTT
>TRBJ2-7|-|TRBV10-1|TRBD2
CASSEFEGLARNYEQYF
TGCGCCAGCAGTGAGTTCGAGGGACTAGCGAGAAACTACGAGCAGTACTTC
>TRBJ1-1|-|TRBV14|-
CASSQGVTEAFF
TGTGCCAGCAGCCAAGGGGTAACTGAAGCTTTCTTT
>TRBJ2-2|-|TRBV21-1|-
CASSKGTGGTTGELFF
TGTGCCAGCAGCAAAGGGACAGGGGGAACCACCGGGGAGCTGTTTTTT
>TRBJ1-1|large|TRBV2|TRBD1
CAGTGGVTEAFF
TGTGCCGGTACAGGGGGCGTCACTGAAGCTTTCTTT
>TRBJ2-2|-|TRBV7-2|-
CASSLVETGTGELFF
TGTGCCAGCAGCTTAGTAGAGACGGGGACCGGGGAGCTGTTTTTT
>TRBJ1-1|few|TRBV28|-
CASSPLHNGAFF
TGTGCCAGCAGTCCTCTTCACAACGGGGCTTTCTTT
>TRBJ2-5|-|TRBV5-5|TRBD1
CASSHGQGAQEQYF
TGTGCCAGCAGCCACGGACAGGGGGCGCAGGAGCAGTACTTC
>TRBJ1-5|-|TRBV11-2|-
CASSPSTDYQPQHF
TGTGCCAGCAGCCCAAGCACAGATTATCAGCCCCAGCATTTT
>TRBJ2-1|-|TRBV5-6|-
CASSLRIYNEQFF
TGTGCCAGCAGCTTGAGGATCTACAATGAGCAGTTCTTC
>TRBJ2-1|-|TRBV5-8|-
CASSLAYRDNEQFF
TGTGCCAGCAGCTTGGCCTACAGGGACAATGAGCAGTTCTTC
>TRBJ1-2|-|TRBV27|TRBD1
CASSGARDSHYGYTF
TGTGCCAGCAGTGGAGCCCGGGACAGCCACTATGGCTACACCTTC
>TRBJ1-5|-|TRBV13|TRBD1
CASGTGTDPSQPQHF
TGTGCCAGCGGCACCGGGACAGATCCCTCCCAGCCCCAGCATTTT
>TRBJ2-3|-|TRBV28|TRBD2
CASSWRERSDTQYF
TGTGCCAGCAGTTGGCGGGAGAGGTCAGATACGCAGTATTTT
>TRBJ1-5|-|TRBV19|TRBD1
CASDVETGGGQPQHF
TGTGCCAGCGACGTTGAGACAGGGGGCGGTCAGCCCCAGCATTTT
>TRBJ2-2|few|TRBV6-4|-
CASSDSASGNTGELFF
TGTGCCAGCAGTGACTCCGCCAGCGGGAACACCGGGGAGCTGTTTTTT
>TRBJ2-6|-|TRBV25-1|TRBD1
CASSEGTGLVGANVLTF
TGTGCCAGCAGTGAAGGGACAGGGCTGGTTGGGGCCAACGTCCTGACTTTC
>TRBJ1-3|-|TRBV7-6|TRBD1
CASSPGQGSSGNTIYF
TGTGCCAGCAGCCCGGGACAGGGAAGCTCTGGAAACACCATATATTTT
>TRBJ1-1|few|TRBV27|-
CASSLRDVGTEAFF
TGTGCCAGCAGTTTGAGGGATGTGGGCACTGAAGCTTTCTTT
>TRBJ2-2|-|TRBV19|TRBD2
CASSIADASGIANTGELFF
TGTGCCAGTAGTATAGCGGACGCTAGCGGAATCGCGAACACCGGGGAGCTGTTTTTT
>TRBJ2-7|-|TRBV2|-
CASSYSTPLYEQYF
TGTGCCAGCAGTTACTCGACCCCATTATACGAGCAGTACTTC
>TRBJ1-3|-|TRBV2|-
CASSEPRAGNTIYF
TGTGCCAGCAGTGAACCCAGGGCTGGAAACACCATATATTTT
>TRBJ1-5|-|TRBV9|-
CASSVARTVSNQPQHF
TGTGCCAGCAGCGTAGCTAGGACAGTTTCAAATCAGCCCCAGCATTTT
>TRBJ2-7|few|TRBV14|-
CASSQDKGPYEQYF
TGTGCCAGCAGCCAAGATAAGGGGCCCTACGAGCAGTACTTC
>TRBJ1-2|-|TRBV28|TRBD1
CASSKITGTGDNYGYTF
TGTGCCAGCAGTAAAATTACCGGGACAGGGGATAACTATGGCTACACCTTC